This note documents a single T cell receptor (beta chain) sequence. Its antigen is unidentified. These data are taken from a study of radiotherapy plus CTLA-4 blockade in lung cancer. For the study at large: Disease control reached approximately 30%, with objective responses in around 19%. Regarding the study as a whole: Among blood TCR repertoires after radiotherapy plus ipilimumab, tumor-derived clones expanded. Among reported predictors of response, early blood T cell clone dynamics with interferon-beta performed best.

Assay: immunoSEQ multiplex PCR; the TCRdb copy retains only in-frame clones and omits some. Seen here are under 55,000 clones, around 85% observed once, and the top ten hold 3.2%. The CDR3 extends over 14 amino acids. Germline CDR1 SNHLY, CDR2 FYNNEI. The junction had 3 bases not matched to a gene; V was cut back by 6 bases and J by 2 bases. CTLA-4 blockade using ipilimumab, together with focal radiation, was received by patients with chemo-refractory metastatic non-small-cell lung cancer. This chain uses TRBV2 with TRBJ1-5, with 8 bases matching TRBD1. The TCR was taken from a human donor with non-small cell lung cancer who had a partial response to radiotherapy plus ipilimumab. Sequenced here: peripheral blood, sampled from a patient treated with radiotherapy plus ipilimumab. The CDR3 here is CASREDRGNQPQHF. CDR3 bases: TGTGCCAGCAGGGAGGACAGGGGCAATCAGCCCCAGCATTTT.